These T cell receptor beta chains were read from a single sample in a study of identifying expanded T cells in peripheral blood. Data came from immunoSEQ multiplex PCR; TCRdb stores just in-frame clones and leaves some out. The sample includes 80,000 or so clones, 84% seen only once; the top ten take under 20%. The sequencing input was blood. The origin of the receptors is a person aged 18-70 years in good health. Each CDR3 is given with its conserved first and last residue. D genes are given only for firm matches.

CDR3,J,D,V
CASSPAGQGPFSGANVLTF,TRBJ2-6,TRBD1,TRBV19
CASSEQGAHEQYF,TRBJ2-7,TRBD1,TRBV19
CASSLAIAGQGSDYEQYF,TRBJ2-7,TRBD1,TRBV7-8
CASSQDPIGTSEGREQYF,TRBJ2-7,TRBD2,TRBV4-1
CAWSVARTGGMNTEAFF,TRBJ1-1,TRBD1,TRBV30
CATQSTRGANVLTF,TRBJ2-6,.,TRBV6-4
CASSYTQGNQPQHF,TRBJ1-5,.,TRBV6-6
CASSWRAGGVADTQYF,TRBJ2-3,TRBD2,TRBV7-2
CASSSRPGTSVADEQFF,TRBJ2-1,TRBD2,TRBV11-1
CASSKTVEETQYF,TRBJ2-5,.,TRBV19
CASSIVGQGAEKLFF,TRBJ1-4,TRBD1,TRBV7-2
CASSLPSHEQYF,TRBJ2-7,.,TRBV5-1
CASTNGPSGVYEQYF,TRBJ2-7,TRBD2,TRBV5-6
CASSPEPRGTGGNEQYF,TRBJ2-7,TRBD1,TRBV5-4
CASSQGGGWDNEQFF,TRBJ2-1,.,TRBV4-3
CASSPQGTGANVLTF,TRBJ2-6,.,TRBV18
CASTGTPQETQYF,TRBJ2-5,.,TRBV19
CASSLDRPSGTGNTIYF,TRBJ1-3,.,TRBV11-2
CASSIWDRGDTEAFF,TRBJ1-1,TRBD1,TRBV19
CASSLDGDLTYEQYF,TRBJ2-7,.,TRBV5-1
CASIYTYEQYF,TRBJ2-7,.,TRBV27
CASSIGGSSYYSNQPQHF,TRBJ1-5,.,TRBV19
CASSPDRGNQPQHF,TRBJ1-5,TRBD1,TRBV19
CASSGWDRSSYEQYF,TRBJ2-7,TRBD1,TRBV28
CASSSTGFNEKLFF,TRBJ1-4,.,TRBV7-9
CASSFSASGDQETQYF,TRBJ2-5,TRBD2,TRBV28